The present TCR beta chain was sequenced within a study of shared clonotypes between healthy human individuals. Study results and caveats: Blood was the only sampled material, and tissue repertoires likely differ.

At the deep level, the assay was run. Each PCR replicate run on unsorted PBMC took in 300 to 350 ng DNA, roughly 32,000 T cell genomes. Sequenced by immunoSEQ multiplex PCR; TCRdb stores in-frame clones only, minus some. This repertoire shows about 520,000 clones, roughly 80% found once; its top ten account for roughly 13%. The donors, healthy adults who were HIV-negative, had experienced no recent acute infections or vaccinations. Remarks on this clone: Antigen: not known.

This CDR3 region has 14 residues. The germline CDR1 and CDR2 sequences are SGHTA and FQGTGA. V shed 5 bases and J shed 1 base, with 11 bases lying between them. Sequencing was carried out using PBMCs. The V gene is TRBV7-3, the J gene TRBJ1-1; D is perhaps TRBD1 (6 bases). This receptor was identified in a woman in her forties in good health. Some clones in this sample may be carry-over from other donors' samples. The chain's CDR3 is CASSLSTGNTEAFF. In DNA, the CDR3 is TGTGCCAGCAGCCTTTCGACAGGGAACACTGAAGCTTTCTTT. Combining the CDR3 with reference TRBV7-3 and TRBJ1-1 gives the whole variable domain GAGVSQTPSNKVTEKGKYVELRCDPISGHTALYWYRQSLGQGPEFLIYFQGTGAADDSGLPNDRFFAVRPEGSVSTLKIQRTERGDSAVYLCASSLSTGNTEAFFGQGTRLTVV.